This TCR beta chain was documented in a study of cytomegalovirus exposure and HLA in healthy donors. Study information: In a previous analysis, some 120 million unique TCR beta sequences were found from 170 million or so T cells. Findings and limits, study-wide: In an earlier analysis, productive rearrangement rates for most beta V segments clustered near 87% or 30%. A missense variant in DCLRE1C was later tied to TCR beta V- and J-gene trimming. The study flagged some 170 TCR beta chains as cytomegalovirus-associated.

Turning to this clone: What it recognizes is unknown.

A multiplex PCR was run with 60 Vbeta primers and 13 Jbeta primers. This table comes from immunoSEQ multiplex PCR, and its TCRdb copy is limited to in-frame clones, with some not included. The data contain some 180,000 clones, around 77% of them singletons. Trimming removed 3 bases from V and 6 bases from J; junction bases left unmatched: 3. This CDR3 spans 15 amino acids. Germline lookup yields CDR1 MNHEY and CDR2 SVGAGI. The clonotype was recovered from a woman aged 25 to 39 in good health and CMV-seronegative. Sequencing was carried out using PBMCs. The rearrangement joins TRBV6-5 to TRBJ1-6; 9 bases are a match to TRBD1. Written as DNA, the CDR3 is TGTGCCAGCAGTTATCTGGGACAGGGTAATTCACCCCTCCACTTT. Its protein product is CASSYLGQGNSPLHF.